This TCR beta chain was observed in a study of post-analysis software for immune sequencing data. On the study more broadly: Courses of disease covered relapsing-remitting, secondary progressive and progressive-relapsing multiple sclerosis. Points from the study as a whole: Included in a set of roughly five TRBV segments more frequent in patients than controls were TRBV5-6, TRBV5-1 and TRBV20-1. Significantly decreased normalized Chao1 diversity was recorded for multiple sclerosis patients relative to controls. The authors found that F measure strongly co-clustered same-batch samples.

The TCR beta cDNA libraries carried unique molecular identifiers. Once roughly 0.9 to 11 million T cells were used, hundreds of thousands of cDNA molecules resulted. MiXCR, run by TCRdb on the PCR reads, gives a single entry per CDR3 protein. The sample has a few hundred thousand distinct CDR3 sequences, 36% seen once. The CDR3 extends over 15 amino acids. V gave up 6 bases and J gave up 7 bases, with 21 bases separating them. In the case of this clonotype: The antigen is undetermined. One base away lies a much larger clone, so this may be a sequencing read error.

The J gene is TRBJ1-1, the V gene TRBV12-3 or TRBV12-4; D gene ambiguous. Sequencing was done on a sample of blood. The clonotype originates from a girl under 18 with multiple sclerosis. CDR3 DNA: TGTGCCAGCAGCAACCTGTTCCGGGGTCGAGGTGAAGCTTTCTTT. Encoded protein: CASSNLFRGRGEAFF.